This T cell receptor (beta chain) is drawn from a study of shared clonotypes between healthy human individuals. Here immunoSEQ multiplex PCR was the method, and the copy in TCRdb shows in-frame clones only, minus some. The table lists about 2.2 million clones, approximately 94% of them singletons, with 1.5% to 2% in the top ten. Between the trimmed V and J ends, which lost 1 base and 2 bases, there was a span of 9 bases. The V gene's germline CDR1 is SGHTA and CDR2 FQGTGA. This CDR3 contains 15 residues. Naive CD8 cells were CD45RO-negative, positively selected for CCR7, excluding terminally differentiated effector memory CD45RA+ cells.

The chain joins TRBV7-3 to TRBJ2-1; D gene uncertain. The specimen sequenced was naive CD8+ T cells from PBMCs. The TCR comes from a man between 18 and 35 years old in good health. Some clones in this sample may be carry-over from other donors' samples. The CDR3 DNA follows: TGTGCCAGCAGCTTAATGGCAGGCGCCTACAATGAGCAGTTCTTC. This codes for CASSLMAGAYNEQFF.